The subject of this entry is one T cell receptor (beta chain). The antigen remains undetermined. The data originate from a study of PD-1 blockade in classical Hodgkin lymphoma. Study-level results: Differences between repertoires have undefined causes, possibly disease activity or prior therapy.

Sequenced by immunoSEQ multiplex PCR; TCRdb stores in-frame clones only, minus some. The data contain around 58,000 clones, roughly nine tenths of them seen just once; the ten biggest clones take up more than 7.5%. Each of the patients experienced relapse following autologous stem cell transplantation, and their brentuximab vedotin exposure differed. The source is a human donor with classical Hodgkin lymphoma. Sample: peripheral blood mononuclear cells (PBMCs), taken at baseline.

CDR3 sequence reads: CASSPGVTEAFF. CDR3 nucleotides: TGTGCCAGCAGTCCAGGGGTGACTGAAGCTTTCTTT. The genes are TRBV5-5 and TRBJ1-1, with D maybe TRBD1 (6 bases). The germline gives CDR1 SGHKS, CDR2 YYEKEE (reference sequence). The CDR3 runs to 12 residues. The V end lost 5 bases, the J end lost 5 bases, and 10 bases lay between the germline ends.